This note documents a single TCR beta chain sequence. This sample was taken from a study of blood T cell repertoires in COVID-19. At the level of the study: Samples of COVID-19 (acute and convalescent) were obtained from the United States, Italy and Spain. Nucleic acid was either cDNA or gDNA, and it came from T cells, B-cell-depleted T cells, or PBMCs.

Per the original methods: It was from reference gene primer amplification that nucleated cell counts were estimated. Generated by immunoSEQ multiplex PCR, the TCRdb table keeps only in-frame clones and is missing some. The V and J calls and the clone size are those of that table, but D and trimming were determined from the DNA. This sample has 78,000 or so clones, with around nine tenths found just once. This CDR3 is built from 13 residues. Trimming took 3 bases from V and 9 from J; bases not matched to a gene: 5. The sequencing sample was made of peripheral blood. This chain connects TRBV12-3 or TRBV12-4 to TRBJ2-4; TRBD1 matches at 7 bases. The source of this sequence is a man aged 50 to 60 with active or convalescent COVID-19. The CDR3 DNA sequence: TGTGCCAGCAGTTTCGGGGCAGGGGGCATTCAGTACTTC. Protein product: CASSFGAGGIQYF.